This T cell receptor beta chain is from a study of blood T cell repertoires in COVID-19. As for the study in general: PBMCs, B-cell-depleted T cells, or T cells provided the cDNA or gDNA that made up the material.

In germline, CDR1 is MNHEY, CDR2 SVGAGI. This CDR3 has 14 residues. In the original processing: Researchers report that nucleated cell counts were estimated from reference gene primer amplification. Clones were sequenced by immunoSEQ multiplex PCR, and TCRdb holds only the in-frame ones, with some missing. V, J and clone size are those of that table, while D and trimming were read from the DNA. The sample contains roughly 380,000 clones, roughly 89% of which appear only once. Points on this clone: At one end, the junction sequence differs from germline, possibly due to a read error.

Seattle's cohort entered during active infection and was followed longitudinally. This chain uses TRBV6-5 with TRBJ2-7; TRBD1 aligns across 9 bases. The sample was peripheral blood. The clonotype comes from a woman in her sixties with COVID-19, enrolled during active disease. The CDR3 DNA reads as TGTGCCAGCAGTCCTGCCGGGGGACAGGGCCCCCCGGACTTC. It codes for CASSPAGGQGPPDF.